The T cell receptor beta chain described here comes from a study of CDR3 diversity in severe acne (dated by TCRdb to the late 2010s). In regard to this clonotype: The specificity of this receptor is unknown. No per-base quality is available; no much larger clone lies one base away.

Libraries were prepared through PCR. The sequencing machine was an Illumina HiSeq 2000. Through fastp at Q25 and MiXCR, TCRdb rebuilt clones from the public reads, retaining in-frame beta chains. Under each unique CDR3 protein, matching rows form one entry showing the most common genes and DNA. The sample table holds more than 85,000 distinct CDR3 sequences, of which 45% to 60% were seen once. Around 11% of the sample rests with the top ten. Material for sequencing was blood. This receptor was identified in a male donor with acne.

The CDR3 has the sequence CATSDLGTGQGKNEQYF. The DNA reads TGTGCCACCAGTGATTTAGGTACGGGACAGGGGAAGAACGAGCAGTACTTC. The chain uses TRBV24-1 and TRBJ2-7; TRBD1 fits 10 bases in the junction. The germline V gene encodes CDR1 KGHDR and CDR2 SFDVKD. The CDR3, cysteine through phenylalanine, is 17 amino acids long. This entry keeps only the CDR3 DNA: 51 bases, framed from base 1. V lost 1 base and J lost 5 bases, and the count of bases not matched to a germline gene is 10.